Following are 5 T cell receptor beta chains from one sample sequenced in a study of shared clonotypes between healthy human individuals (dated by TCRdb to 2018 to 2020). Preparation of the library involved the immunoSEQ multiplex PCR assay. Drawn from immuneACCESS, this table holds only the in-frame rearrangements with V and J called that TCRdb kept. Clones are partly lost; checked studies trace under half to an unresolved V gene and leave the rest unexplained. The sample table holds roughly 2.1 million clones, of which about 93% were seen once. The ten largest account for under 2% of the sample. CD8 naive samples were obtained by positive selection for CCR7 among CD45RO-negative cells, yielding a CD45RA+CCR7+ population from which TemRA cells were excluded. What was sequenced was naive CD8+ T cells from PBMCs. The cell subset or site label for this specimen denotes: CD45RA+CCR7+. The receptors derive from a young man in good health. Some clones in this sample may be carry-over from other donors' samples.

CDR3 in amino acids: CASSQDSGSLSGANVLTF. CDR3 bases: TGCGCCAGCAGCCAAGATTCAGGGTCTCTCTCTGGGGCCAACGTCCTGACTTTC. The chain employs TRBV4-1 and TRBJ2-6; D is perhaps TRBD1 (5 bases). The V and J ends lost 0 bases and 0 bases respectively, with 12 bases between them. Germline CDR1 MGHRA, CDR2 YSYEKL. This CDR3 contains 18 residues.

CDR3 residues: CASHEGQGTSGNTIYF. CDR3 DNA sequence: TGTGCCAGTCACGAGGGACAGGGGACGTCTGGAAACACCATATATTTT. The genes are TRBV19 and TRBJ1-3; 10 nucleotides match TRBD1. Germline V CDR1 and CDR2: LNHDA, SQIVND (reference sequence). This CDR3 contains 16 residues. After removal of 8 bases from V and 1 base from J, the junction contained 8 bases not matched to a gene.

The chain employs TRBV28 and TRBJ1-4; a possible D gene is TRBD1 (5 bases). The germline V gene has CDR1 MDHEN and CDR2 SYDVKM. This CDR3 has 16 amino acids. With 5 bases removed from V and 7 bases from J, the gap between germline ends came to 20 bases. CDR3 DNA sequence: TGTGCCAGCAGTCTGATACGACAGAGCACTTTTGAAAAACTGTTTTTT. Its protein is CASSLIRQSTFEKLFF.

The table lists this clone with a count of one. The J gene is TRBJ2-5, the V gene TRBV28; D is uncertain. Trimming took off 2 bases at V and 5 bases at J, with 9 bases between the two ends. The CDR3 loop spans 13 amino acids. Germline CDR1 and CDR2: MDHEN and SYDVKM. The CDR3 DNA follows: TGTGCCAGCAGTTTACTCCATAGGGAGACCCAGTACTTC. Its protein is CASSLLHRETQYF.

V and J are TRBV27 and TRBJ1-1; D is uncertain. This CDR3 is 15 amino acids long. Germline values: CDR1 MNHEY, CDR2 SMNVEV (reference sequence). V lost 3 bases to trimming and J lost 1 base, with 12 bases between them. The CDR3 is CASSFYGEANTEAFF. The CDR3 DNA reads as TGTGCCAGCAGTTTTTACGGGGAGGCGAACACTGAAGCTTTCTTT.